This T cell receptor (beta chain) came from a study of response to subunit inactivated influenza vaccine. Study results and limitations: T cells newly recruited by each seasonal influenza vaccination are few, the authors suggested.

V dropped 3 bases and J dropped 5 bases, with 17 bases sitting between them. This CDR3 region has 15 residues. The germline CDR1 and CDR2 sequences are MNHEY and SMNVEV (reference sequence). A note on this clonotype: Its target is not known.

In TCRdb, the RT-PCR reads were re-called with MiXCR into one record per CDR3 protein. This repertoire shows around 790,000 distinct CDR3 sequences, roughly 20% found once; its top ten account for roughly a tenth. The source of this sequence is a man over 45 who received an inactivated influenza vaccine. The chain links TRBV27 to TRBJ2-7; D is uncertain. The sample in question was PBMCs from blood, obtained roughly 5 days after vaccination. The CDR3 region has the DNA TGTGCCAGCAGTTTTGCTGTGGGAATTTCGCACGAGCAGTACTTC. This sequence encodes CASSFAVGISHEQYF.